The clone carrying this T cell receptor (beta chain) was observed a handful of times. These data originate in a study of beta chain features in type 1 diabetes. TCRB transcripts that were expressed got sequenced, as all of the isolated RNA had been reverse transcribed. Measured with immunoSEQ multiplex PCR; TCRdb has only the in-frame clones, and not every one. The sample holds 390,000 or so clones; about 14% are singletons and the top ten take around 0.035%. The CDR3 runs to 18 residues. Germline trimming cut 4 bases from V and 8 bases from J; bases unmatched to any gene: 20. In germline, CDR1 is LGHNA, CDR2 YSLEER.

Sequences were obtained from naive CD4+ T cells from blood. This rearrangement joins TRBV4-3 to TRBJ2-1; TRBD1 matches at 7 bases. The sequence was collected from a man aged 25 to 45 in good health. The CDR3 here is CASSPTHLTGASGHEQFF. The CDR3 coding sequence is TGCGCCAGCAGCCCAACCCACCTAACAGGGGCTTCTGGTCATGAGCAGTTCTTC.